This note documents a single T cell receptor (beta chain) sequence. This CDR3 comprises 13 residues. V lost 2 bases to trimming and J lost 1 base, with 8 bases between them. Germline lookup yields CDR1 GTSNPN and CDR2 SVGIG (reference sequence). TCRdb passed the reads through MiXCR, listing each CDR3 protein once. The repertoire holds around 3,000 distinct CDR3 sequences, with around 16% as singletons. The sample is drawn from a study of liver allograft versus peripheral blood T cells. About the study: The authors compared T cell receptor repertoires in transplanted livers with those in the peripheral blood of recipients.

This chain connects TRBV30 to TRBJ2-5, with D perhaps TRBD1 or TRBD2 (5 bases each). The TCR was taken from a human patient who had a liver transplant. Some T cells may be provided by the graft donor. The CDR3 loop reads CAWSRGPQETQYF. CDR3 DNA: TGTGCCTGGAGTCGGGGCCCCCAAGAGACCCAGTACTTC.